This T cell receptor (beta chain) was sequenced in a study of shared clonotypes between healthy human individuals. On the study more broadly: Each donor contributed plates that comprised three CD4 naive, three CD4 memory, two CD8 naive and one CD8 memory. Whole-study results and caveats: What naive subsets generally showed was a larger estimated richness than memory subsets showed.

A CD45RA+ naive subset and a CD45RA-negative memory subset were split from CD4+ cells. In the case of this clone: As yet, its antigen is unknown.

The DNA input per sorted-subset replicate PCR was 200 ng, corresponding to some 30,000 T cell genomes. Profiled with immunoSEQ multiplex PCR; TCRdb holds only in-frame clones, not every one. This table holds more than 2,000,000 clones, just over 90% found once. V was cut by 0 bases and J by 1 base, with 13 bases left in between. The CDR3 spans 16 residues. In germline, CDR1 is SGDLS, CDR2 YYNGEE. The V call is TRBV9, the J call TRBJ1-2; D perhaps matches TRBD1 (6 bases). The source material was naive CD4+ T cells from PBMCs. Noted subset: CD45RA+ positively selected. The TCR comes from a man younger than 35 in good health. Some clones in this sample may be carry-over from other donors' samples. The CDR3, as DNA: TGTGCCAGCAGCGTAGACAGGGAAATCCGTAACTATGGCTACACCTTC. This encodes CASSVDREIRNYGYTF.